A single sample is the source of the 24 T cell receptor beta chains below, sequenced in a study of regulatory T cells in long-lasting Graves disease. HTBI primers from iRepertoire and Arm-PCR of CDR3 regions yielded the TCR beta libraries. TCRdb recomputed calls from the multiplex PCR reads with MiXCR, one row per CDR3 protein. This repertoire shows 350,000 to 450,000 distinct CDR3 sequences, over 14% found once; its top ten account for around 7.6%. Described time point: newly diagnosed GD, antithyroid drugs for less than 3 months. TCR sequences were obtained from RNA taken from PBMCs. These data also featured in a second study, about T cells in Graves' hyperthyroidism and ophthalmopathy.

The starting material was peripheral blood mononuclear cells (PBMCs), obtained at new diagnosis, from a patient treated with antithyroid drugs. These receptors originate from a woman in her thirties or forties with Graves disease.

Notes on this clonotype: A far larger clone is just one base off, so this is likely a read error. The V gene is TRBV2, the J gene TRBJ2-7, with TRBD2 as a possible D gene (6 bases). The J call is uncertain, as TRBJ2-5 better fits the DNA end. Germline CDR1 SNHLY, CDR2 FYNNEI. The CDR3 sequence is 14 residues long. The CDR3 sequence: CASSGASDQETQYF. The CDR3 DNA reads as TGTGCCAGCAGTGGGGCTAGCGACCAAGAGACCCAGTACTTC.

This clonotype has a count of ten or more. The chain carries TRBV20-1 and TRBJ2-5, with 7 bases matching TRBD2. This CDR3 is built from 16 residues. Germline lookup yields CDR1 DFQATT and CDR2 SNEGSKA (reference sequence). Trimming at V came to 0 bases and at J to 5 bases, leaving 12 bases not matched to a gene. CDR3 nucleotide sequence: TGCAGTGCTAGAGATCAATGGTTCGGGGGAGGGGAGACCCAGTACTTC. Translating gives CSARDQWFGGGETQYF.

This clonotype has at least ten counts. This chain uses TRBV7-9 with TRBJ2-3; TRBD2 matches 9 bases. J gave up 1 base and V 3 bases, and 2 bases lay outside the gene matches. This CDR3 comprises 15 residues. The germline V gene has CDR1 SEHNR and CDR2 FQNEAQ (reference sequence). CDR3 residues: CASSFRTSGTDTQYF. Here the CDR3 DNA reads TGTGCCAGCAGCTTCCGGACTAGCGGCACAGATACGCAGTATTTT.

This clonotype was picked up many times. V is TRBV28 and J is TRBJ1-6; 8 positions agree with TRBD1. The junction had 7 bases not matched to a gene; V was cut back by 4 bases and J by 8 bases. In germline, CDR1 is MDHEN, CDR2 SYDVKM. This CDR3 spans 15 amino acids. The CDR3 nucleotides are TGTGCCAGCAGTTCCAGGGGGCGCGGAGATTCACCCCTCCACTTT. The encoded protein is CASSSRGRGDSPLHF.

This clonotype was seen repeatedly, ten times or more. The rearrangement uses TRBV14 and TRBJ1-2; no reliable D call. The CDR3 spans 13 residues. Germline V lookup: CDR1 SGHDN, CDR2 FVKESK. The V end was cut by 1 base, the J end by 5 bases, with 8 bases between. CDR3 in DNA: TGTGCCAGCAGCCAAGGACTTGGATATGGCTACACCTTC. It encodes CASSQGLGYGYTF. Filled out from reference TRBV14 and TRBJ1-2, the complete variable domain reads EAGVTQFPSHSVIEKGQTVTLRCDPISGHDNLYWYRRVMGKEIKFLLHFVKESKQDESGMPNNRFLAERTGGTYSTLKVQPAELEDSGVYFCASSQGLGYGYTFGSGTRLTVV.

This chain joins TRBV29-1 and TRBJ2-3; possibly TRBD2 for D (5 bases). The V gene lost 3 bases and the J gene lost 3 bases, with 13 bases spanning the gap. CDR1 is SQVTM and CDR2 is ANQGSEA in the germline V gene. The CDR3 has 14 residues. DNA for the CDR3: TGCAGCGTTGATTCCCGGGGATTAACAGATACGCAGTATTTT. Translated, it gives CSVDSRGLTDTQYF.

The table lists this clonotype with many counts. This chain joins TRBV24-1 and TRBJ2-1, with D perhaps TRBD1 (8 bases). This CDR3 contains 19 residues. CDR1 is KGHDR, CDR2 SFDVKD, per germline. The germline V and J ends were trimmed by 5 bases and 1 base, with 23 bases remaining between them. The CDR3 DNA reads TGTGCCACCAGTGCCGCGTCAGGGGGCGGGGGTGGATCCTACAATGAGCAGTTCTTC. Protein sequence: CATSAASGGGGGSYNEQFF.

The rearrangement joins TRBV5-1 to TRBJ1-4; unclear D gene. Trimming shortened V by 0 bases and J by 1 base, and 7 bases separated the two germline ends. The V gene's germline CDR1 is SGHRS and CDR2 YFSETQ. This CDR3 has 15 amino acids. For the CDR3, the DNA is TGCGCCAGCAGCTTGGCTCTAGGAACTAATGAAAAACTGTTTTTT. Its protein product is CASSLALGTNEKLFF.

This clonotype was observed at least ten times. Here the CDR3 reads CASSPTPYEQYF. The DNA for the CDR3 is TGTGCCAGCAGTCCGACCCCCTACGAGCAGTACTTC. This chain joins TRBV11-2 and TRBJ2-7; D gene ambiguous. Between the trimmed V and J ends, which lost 6 bases and 2 bases, there was a span of 8 bases. The CDR3 contains 12 residues. Germline V gene lookup returns CDR1 SGHAT and CDR2 FQNNGV.

Many counts were recorded for this clonotype. The chain uses TRBV2 and TRBJ2-7; D remains unclear. The germline CDR1 and CDR2 sequences are SNHLY and FYNNEI. CDR3 size: 14 residues. V was clipped by 6 bases and J by 6 bases, with 18 bases between them. The CDR3 protein is CASSLTFREAEQYF. In nucleotides, the CDR3 is TGTGCCAGCAGCCTGACCTTTAGAGAGGCCGAGCAGTACTTC.

This clonotype was counted ten times or more. The V call is TRBV2, the J call TRBJ2-5, with 9 positions matching TRBD1. This CDR3 has 13 residues. CDR1 SNHLY and CDR2 FYNNEI come from the germline V gene. J lost 4 bases, V lost 6 bases, and 3 bases had no gene match. CDR3 in DNA: TGTGCCAGCAGAAAGACAGGGGGAGAGACCCAGTACTTC. This translates into CASRKTGGETQYF.

This clonotype has more than one count but fewer than ten. The CDR3 sequence is CASSQGHGYGYTF. DNA of the CDR3: TGCGCCAGCAGCCAAGGACACGGCTATGGCTACACCTTC. The genes are TRBV4-3 and TRBJ1-2; D unclear. V was clipped by 1 base and J by 4 bases, with 7 bases between them. CDR3 length: 13 residues. CDR1 LGHNA and CDR2 YSLEER come from the germline V gene.

This chain links TRBV25-1 with TRBJ2-3, with TRBD2 matching over 8 bases. Germline lookup yields CDR1 MGHDK and CDR2 SYGVNS. Trimming at V came to 4 bases and at J to 5 bases, leaving 5 bases not matched to a gene. This CDR3 has 14 amino acids. CDR3 DNA: TGTGCCAGCAGTGGGGACCTAGCGGGAGATACGCAGTATTTT. It translates to CASSGDLAGDTQYF.

The sample holds many counts of this clonotype. V usage is TRBV14 and J usage is TRBJ2-7; D is undetermined. Between the trimmed V and J ends, which lost 5 bases and 3 bases, there was a span of 11 bases. CDR3 length: 13 residues. CDR1 SGHDN and CDR2 FVKESK come from the germline V gene. CDR3 DNA sequence: TGTGCCAGCAGCTTCACACTGAACTACGAGCAGTACTTC. Translation: CASSFTLNYEQYF.

This clonotype occurred a few times. This chain links TRBV19 with TRBJ1-1; D ambiguous. Germline values: CDR1 LNHDA, CDR2 SQIVND (reference sequence). The ends were cut back, 3 bases at V and 5 bases at J, with 13 bases in the middle. CDR3 length: 14 residues. CDR3 sequence (DNA): TGTGCCAGTAGTATCGGCGACGGAGGTACTGAAGCTTTCTTT. Translating gives CASSIGDGGTEAFF.

This clonotype was counted many times. V and J are TRBV12-5 and TRBJ2-7; D might be TRBD2 (6 bases). The CDR3 spans 13 residues. Trimming stripped 4 bases from V and 4 bases from J, with 11 bases between. The germline CDR1 and CDR2 sequences are LGHNT and FRNRAP. The CDR3: CASGWGGEYEQYF. In DNA, the CDR3 is TGTGCTAGTGGTTGGGGCGGGGAGTACGAGCAGTACTTC.

This clonotype was counted only a few times. The chain carries TRBV4-1 and TRBJ2-1, with D tentatively TRBD2 (5 bases). Germline V gene data show CDR1 as MGHRA and CDR2 as YSYEKL. Trimming removed 0 bases from V and 7 bases from J, with 16 bases in between. CDR3 length: 16 residues. This chain's CDR3 is CASSQEEGGLLNEQFF. The CDR3 nucleotides are TGCGCCAGCAGCCAAGAAGAGGGCGGGCTCCTGAATGAGCAGTTCTTC.

In this sample, this clonotype turned up many times. The chain employs TRBV20-1 and TRBJ1-2, with TRBD1 matching 10 bases. CDR3 length equals 13 residues. V gave up 4 bases and J gave up 7 bases; unmatched junction bases: 6. Germline V gene lookup returns CDR1 DFQATT and CDR2 SNEGSKA (reference sequence). DNA of the CDR3: TGCAGTGCTACGGACAGGGGGGGTGTTGGCTACACCTTC. Its protein product is CSATDRGGVGYTF.

This clonotype was picked up many times. The chain employs TRBV11-2 and TRBJ2-3, with 7 nucleotides matching TRBD2. Germline V gene lookup returns CDR1 SGHAT and CDR2 FQNNGV. This CDR3 has 17 residues. V lost 5 bases and J lost 5; bases outside the gene matches: 16. The CDR3 sequence: CASSPSGGPPIGDTQYF. The CDR3 bases are TGTGCCAGCAGCCCTAGCGGAGGGCCCCCGATTGGAGATACGCAGTATTTT.

V and J are TRBV11-3 and TRBJ2-2; TRBD2 matches 8 bases. Unmatched junction bases numbered 3, after V lost 6 bases and J lost 3 bases. Germline V gene sequence: CDR1 SGHNT, CDR2 YENEEA. The CDR3 has 14 residues. The CDR3 sequence is CASRGLGDTGELFF. The CDR3, as DNA: TGTGCCAGCAGGGGACTAGGGGACACCGGGGAGCTGTTTTTT.

This clonotype has a count of ten or more. V gene TRBV7-9 combines with J gene TRBJ2-5, with D possibly called TRBD1 or TRBD2 (5 bases each). The CDR3 consists of 16 residues. The ends were cut back, 0 bases at V and 4 bases at J, with 15 bases in the middle. Germline V gene data show CDR1 as SEHNR and CDR2 as FQNEAQ (reference sequence). CDR3 amino acids: CASSLALSGPGETQYF. The CDR3 DNA reads TGTGCCAGCAGCTTAGCGCTATCGGGACCCGGAGAGACCCAGTACTTC.

This clonotype was observed many times. V usage is TRBV12-3 or TRBV12-4 and J usage is TRBJ2-7, with a possible D match to TRBD2 (6 bases). Trimming left V 3 bases short and J 2 bases short, with 11 bases between. This CDR3 is built from 14 residues. The CDR3 loop is CASSFRWGAYEQYF. As DNA, the CDR3 is TGTGCCAGCAGTTTTAGGTGGGGGGCCTACGAGCAGTACTTC.

The chain joins TRBV30 to TRBJ2-6; 7 nucleotides agree with TRBD2. The CDR3 length is 16 residues. The V and J ends lost 5 bases and 2 bases, in that order; junction bases with no gene match: 9. Germline V gene data show CDR1 as GTSNPN and CDR2 as SVGIG (reference sequence). This CDR3 reads CAWSWGGRAGANVLTF. The CDR3 coding sequence is TGTGCCTGGTCATGGGGCGGGAGAGCTGGGGCCAACGTCCTGACTTTC.

Many counts were recorded for this clonotype. The chain joins TRBV28 to TRBJ2-3; a weak D match, TRBD1 (5 bases). The CDR3 contains 13 residues. The V gene's germline CDR1 is MDHEN and CDR2 SYDVKM. Trimming shortened V by 6 bases and J by 2 bases, and 9 bases separated the two germline ends. Written as DNA, the CDR3 is TGTGCCAGCAGCATAGGGGACACAGATACGCAGTATTTT. Translation gives CASSIGDTDTQYF.